This is a list of T cell receptor beta chains from one sample in a study of cytomegalovirus exposure and HLA in healthy donors. The data were produced by immunoSEQ multiplex PCR, yet TCRdb's version contains in-frame clones alone and is incomplete. The table includes tens of thousands of clones, roughly 80% detected once. Material for sequencing was PBMCs. These receptors came from a male donor in good health and CMV-seropositive. Each CDR3 is given with its conserved first and last residue. A D gene is named only where the DNA matches it firmly. A row's size may be missing; if present it is once, few, many or a size class.

abundance	j_gene	d_gene	len	v_gene	CDR3aa	CDR3nt
NA	TRBJ2-2	TRBD1	19	TRBV30	CAWSVHGDRFVRSAGELFF	TGTGCCTGGAGTGTACATGGGGACAGGTTTGTTCGAAGCGCCGGGGAGCTGTTTTTT
NA	TRBJ2-7	TRBD1	14	TRBV28	CASSLGTDLYEQYF	TGTGCCAGCAGTTTAGGGACAGACCTCTACGAGCAGTACTTC
NA	TRBJ2-3	NA	15	TRBV5-6	CASSVGGGAADTQYF	TGTGCCAGCAGCGTGGGGGGGGGCGCGGCAGATACGCAGTATTTT
few	TRBJ2-5	TRBD2	16	TRBV27	CASSLGIAGPQGTQYF	TGTGCCAGCAGTTTAGGGATAGCGGGGCCCCAGGGGACCCAGTACTTC
NA	TRBJ2-1	NA	12	TRBV30	CAWSRLNNEQFF	TGTGCCTGGAGTCGACTCAACAATGAGCAGTTCTTC
few	TRBJ2-7	TRBD1	13	TRBV19	CASSPGQAYEQYF	TGTGCCAGTAGTCCGGGACAGGCCTACGAGCAGTACTTC
NA	TRBJ1-1	NA	14	TRBV9	CASSAGGPVTEAFF	TGTGCCAGCAGCGCCGGCGGCCCGGTCACTGAAGCTTTCTTT
NA	TRBJ1-2	TRBD1	17	TRBV7-3	CASSLNRVQGAVGGYTF	TGTGCCAGCAGCTTAAACCGGGTCCAGGGGGCGGTCGGTGGCTACACCTTC
NA	TRBJ2-5	TRBD2	18	TRBV11-2	CASSYGVRLAGSSPTQYF	TGTGCCAGCAGCTATGGGGTTAGATTAGCGGGGTCTTCCCCGACCCAGTACTTC
NA	TRBJ1-3	TRBD1	16	TRBV7-9	CASPEGTANSGNTIYF	TGTGCCAGTCCGGAAGGGACAGCTAACTCCGGAAACACCATATATTTT
few	TRBJ2-7	NA	13	TRBV6-4	CASSEQGNGEQYF	TGTGCCAGCAGTGAACAGGGTAACGGCGAGCAGTACTTC
NA	TRBJ1-4	TRBD1	12	TRBV29-1	CSVADRNEKLFF	TGCAGCGTAGCGGACAGGAATGAAAAACTGTTTTTT
NA	TRBJ1-5	TRBD1	19	TRBV7-2	CASSLVGQGGVGSNQPQHF	TGTGCCAGCAGCTTAGTAGGACAGGGAGGGGTTGGGAGCAATCAGCCCCAGCATTTT
NA	TRBJ1-1	NA	16	TRBV9	CASSVVGGGRSTEAFF	TGTGCCAGCAGCGTAGTTGGGGGGGGGCGTAGCACTGAAGCTTTCTTT
NA	TRBJ1-6	NA	20	TRBV5-5	CASSFEGSEGESSYNSPLHF	TGTGCCAGCAGCTTTGAAGGCTCCGAGGGGGAGAGCTCCTATAATTCACCCCTCCACTTT
once	TRBJ1-5	NA	14	TRBV27	CASSPLAGNQPQHF	TGTGCCAGCAGCCCCCTGGCGGGCAATCAGCCCCAGCATTTT
NA	TRBJ2-2	TRBD2	16	TRBV5-4	CASSLAGGWSTGELLF	TGTGCCAGCAGCTTGGCGGGAGGGTGGTCCACCGGGGAGCTGCTTTTT
NA	TRBJ1-1	TRBD1	17	TRBV7-2	CASSLEDLGTGGTEAFF	TGTGCCAGCAGCTTAGAAGACTTGGGGACAGGGGGCACTGAAGCTTTCTTT
NA	TRBJ2-3	TRBD2	16	TRBV9	CASSVGGSGGTDTQYF	TGTGCCAGCAGCGTAGGCGGTAGCGGGGGCACAGATACGCAGTATTTT
NA	TRBJ1-6	NA	14	TRBV6-5	CASGPDRRVSPLHF	TGTGCCAGCGGCCCAGACAGGCGGGTTTCACCCCTCCACTTT